This record concerns one TCR beta chain sequence. The antigen is not known. This entry belongs to a study of response to subunit inactivated influenza vaccine. The study, taken as a whole, reports: Authors proposed each seasonal influenza vaccination draws in few new T cells.

The CDR3 consists of 16 residues. The germline CDR1 and CDR2 sequences are SGHKS and YYEKEE (reference sequence). V lost 0 bases, J lost 0 bases, and 13 bases lay in between. TCRdb fed the RT-PCR reads into MiXCR, producing one record per CDR3 protein. The table shows over 650,000 distinct CDR3 sequences, with about a fifth occurring only once. The TCR was taken from a man aged 50 or older who received an inactivated influenza vaccine. The source was PBMCs from blood, collected 5 days after vaccination. This chain joins TRBV5-5 and TRBJ2-7; D is unclear. The CDR3 region is CASSLVAVTSSYEQYF. The CDR3 nucleotides are TGTGCCAGCAGCTTGGTGGCGGTTACCAGCTCCTACGAGCAGTACTTC.